One sample yielded the 31 T cell receptor beta chains listed below, sequenced in a study of post-analysis software for immune sequencing data. General study points: Relative to controls, patients had five TRBV segments at higher frequency, with TRBV5-6, TRBV5-1 and TRBV20-1 among these.

Unique-molecular-identifier-tagged TCR beta cDNA libraries were used. TCRdb ran MiXCR on the PCR reads and lists one entry per CDR3 protein. The table shows under 900,000 distinct CDR3 sequences, with around 50% occurring only once. No antigen has been assigned to these receptors. Sequenced input: blood. These receptors originate from a girl aged 5 to 17 with multiple sclerosis.

The V call is TRBV25-1, the J call TRBJ2-1; possible D gene TRBD1, 5 bases. The CDR3 has 15 residues. Germline V gives CDR1 MGHDK, CDR2 SYGVNS. Trimming cost V 1 base and J 4 bases, with 11 bases left between them. This chain's CDR3 is CASSESGRVYNEQFF. The CDR3, as DNA: TGTGCCAGCAGTGAATCGGGCAGGGTTTACAATGAGCAGTTCTTC.

The rearrangement joins TRBV14 to TRBJ1-2; D ambiguous. The CDR3 contains 12 residues. Germline loops: CDR1 SGHDN, CDR2 FVKESK. Trimming removed 6 bases from V and 8 bases from J, with 13 bases in between. The DNA of the CDR3 is TGTGCCAGCAGTCATACTGTTTGGGGCTACACCTTC. It translates to CASSHTVWGYTF.

The chain carries TRBV12-3 or TRBV12-4 and TRBJ1-1; perhaps TRBD1 as D (5 bases). The CDR3 totals 14 residues. The ends were cut back, 5 bases at V and 3 bases at J, with 13 bases in the middle. CDR3 sequence (DNA): TGTGCCAGCAGTCCGGGACTCCCGGACACTGAAGCTTTCTTT. This codes for CASSPGLPDTEAFF.

With respect to this clonotype: The junction and the germline gene differ at one end; a read error may be behind it. This rearrangement joins TRBV7-9 to TRBJ2-6; a possible D gene is TRBD1 (5 bases). The length of the CDR3 is 15 residues. Germline-derived CDR1 and CDR2 are SEHNR and FQNEAQ (reference sequence). The CDR3 here is CASSLDVSGANVRTF. CDR3 sequence (DNA): TGTGCCAGCAGCTTAGATGTTTCTGGGGCCAACGTCCGGACTTTC.

The chain carries TRBV3-1 and TRBJ1-1; D remains unclear. The CDR3 length is 14 residues. Germline lookup yields CDR1 LGHDT and CDR2 YNNKEL (reference sequence). Trimming shortened V by 2 bases and J by 1 base, and 8 bases separated the two germline ends. This CDR3 is CASSQSIANTEAFF. For the CDR3, the DNA is TGTGCCAGCAGCCAAAGTATAGCGAACACTGAAGCTTTCTTT. The variable domain in full, completed from reference TRBV3-1 and TRBJ1-1, reads DTAVSQTPKYLVTQMGNDKSIKCEQNLGHDTMYWYKQDSKKFLKIMFSYNNKELIINETVPNRFSPKSPDKAHLNLHINSLELGDSAVYFCASSQSIANTEAFFGQGTRLTVV.

The chain links TRBV9 to TRBJ2-7; D ambiguous. This CDR3 is 14 amino acids long. The germline V gene encodes CDR1 SGDLS and CDR2 YYNGEE. V lost 3 bases, J lost 0 bases, and 10 bases lay in between. The CDR3 protein is CASSESTVSYEQYF. In nucleotides, the CDR3 is TGTGCCAGCAGCGAATCAACAGTCTCCTACGAGCAGTACTTC. Full variable domain (outside the CDR3, taken from reference TRBV9 and TRBJ2-7): DSGVTQTPKHLITATGQRVTLRCSPRSGDLSVYWYQQSLDQGLQFLIQYYNGEERAKGNILERFSAQQFPDLHSELNLSSLELGDSALYFCASSESTVSYEQYFGPGTRLTVT.

This clonotype came up a few times. The rearrangement uses TRBV14 and TRBJ1-2, with TRBD1 identical over 9 bases. CDR1 SGHDN and CDR2 FVKESK come from the germline V gene. There are 15 residues in the CDR3. The V gene end was trimmed by 0 bases and the J gene end by 5 bases; junction bases not matched to a gene: 4. CDR3 in DNA: TGTGCCAGCAGCCAAGATGGGACAGGGAAATATGGCTACACCTTC. It specifies CASSQDGTGKYGYTF.

The rearrangement joins TRBV18 to TRBJ2-7; D possibly uses TRBD1 or TRBD2 (6 bases each). The germline gives CDR1 KGHSH, CDR2 LQKENI. The CDR3 loop spans 13 amino acids. Between the trimmed V and J ends, which lost 6 bases and 6 bases, there was a span of 15 bases. The CDR3 here is CASSGGLTGEQYF. DNA of the CDR3: TGTGCCAGCTCGGGGGGCCTTACGGGCGAGCAGTACTTC.

This sequence joins TRBV5-6 and TRBJ2-7, with 13 bases lining up with TRBD2. The DNA end favors TRBJ2-5, so the J call may be wrong. Per germline, CDR1 SGHDT and CDR2 YYEEEE. CDR3 length: 15 residues. CDR3: CASTPGTSGVETQYF. In DNA, the CDR3 is TGTGCCAGCACGCCCGGGACTAGCGGGGTCGAGACCCAGTACTTC.

The chain combines TRBV7-9 with TRBJ2-3; D remains unclear. Germline assignment: CDR1 SEHNR and CDR2 FQNEAQ (reference sequence). The CDR3 runs 13 residues. Trimming took 6 bases from V and 0 from J, leaving 7 bases between them. The CDR3 sequence: CASRQLSTDTQYF. As DNA, the CDR3 is TGTGCCAGCAGACAGTTGAGCACAGATACGCAGTATTTT.

This clonotype was seen once. This chain links TRBV3-1 with TRBJ1-2, with D tentatively TRBD1 (5 bases). V lost 0 bases and J lost 5, with 16 bases in between. This CDR3 contains 16 residues. Germline CDR1 is LGHDT and CDR2 is YNNKEL (reference sequence). The CDR3 region is CASSQDLPGNFYGYTF. CDR3 DNA sequence: TGTGCCAGCAGCCAAGATCTTCCAGGGAACTTTTATGGCTACACCTTC.

The chain has TRBV10-3 and TRBJ2-5; D may be TRBD2 (5 bases). Germline CDR1 is ENHRY and CDR2 is SYGVKD. V shed 3 bases and J shed 12 bases, with 20 bases lying between them. CDR3 size: 14 residues. CDR3 region: CAISDAKKTSREYF. CDR3 sequence (DNA): TGTGCCATCAGTGACGCTAAAAAGACGTCGAGGGAGTACTTC.

The genes are TRBV12-3 or TRBV12-4 and TRBJ2-6, with unresolved D. CDR3 length: 16 amino acids. V lost 3 bases and J 0 bases, leaving 9 bases between the germline ends. The CDR3 coding sequence is TGTGCCAGCAGTTTCCAACGACCCTCTGGGGCCAACGTCCTGACTTTC. Translated: CASSFQRPSGANVLTF.

Worth noting for this clonotype: At one of its ends the junction is not consistent with the germline gene, which may arise from a read error. The gene calls are TRBV13 and TRBJ2-3, with a possible D match to TRBD1 (5 bases). Germline V gives CDR1 PRHDT, CDR2 FYEKMQ (reference sequence). The CDR3 totals 20 residues. CDR3 in DNA: TGTGCCAGCAGCCTAGGACCCCGGGTGCAGGGTCGAATTGGCACAGATACGCAGTATTTT. It specifies CASSLGPRVQGRIGTDTQYF.

This clonotype has just a few counts. The genes are TRBV2 and TRBJ2-7, with D possibly being TRBD1 or TRBD2 (6 bases each). The CDR3 has 12 residues. Germline CDR1 reads SNHLY; CDR2 reads FYNNEI. V was cut by 7 bases and J by 6 bases, with 13 bases left in between. The CDR3 coding sequence is TGTGCCAGCATAACGGGGGCTTCCGAGCAGTACTTC. Translating it yields CASITGASEQYF.

This clonotype was counted between two and nine times. This chain links TRBV2 with TRBJ2-1, with 8 bases that match TRBD2. The V gene's germline CDR1 is SNHLY and CDR2 FYNNEI. The length of the CDR3 is 15 residues. V lost 5 bases to trimming and J lost 0 bases; unmatched junction nucleotides: 3. CDR3: CASSSGGLSYNEQFF. For the CDR3, the DNA is TGTGCCAGCAGTAGCGGGGGCCTCTCCTACAATGAGCAGTTCTTC.

The V and J genes are TRBV20-1 and TRBJ2-5; D is perhaps TRBD1 (5 bases). V was trimmed by 3 bases and J by 11 bases, leaving 25 bases between them. This CDR3 spans 15 amino acids. Germline lookup yields CDR1 DFQATT and CDR2 SNEGSKA (reference sequence). The CDR3 DNA reads TGCAGTGCTAGCCTTGCAGGGTTTGGGCACAATGAGCAGTACTTC. It codes for CSASLAGFGHNEQYF.

This clonotype was picked up a small number of times. The CDR3 DNA reads as TGTGCCAGCAGCGTGGGTACCGGGACAGGGAAGTACGAGCAGTACTTC. Translation gives CASSVGTGTGKYEQYF. This rearrangement joins TRBV9 to TRBJ2-7; 9 bases fit TRBD1. The CDR3 totals 16 residues. V lost 2 bases to trimming and J lost 4 bases; unmatched junction nucleotides: 10. CDR1 SGDLS and CDR2 YYNGEE come from the germline V gene.

This chain uses TRBV12-5 with TRBJ2-1; D call uncertain. From germline, CDR1 is LGHNT and CDR2 FRNRAP. Between the trimmed V and J ends, which lost 1 base and 6 bases, there was a span of 13 bases. The CDR3 totals 15 residues. The CDR3 spells CASGLGALVGNEQFF. The CDR3 DNA reads TGTGCTAGTGGTTTGGGGGCCTTGGTTGGCAATGAGCAGTTCTTC.

A few counts support this clonotype. The junction and the germline gene differ at one end; a read error may be behind it. The V call is TRBV9, the J call TRBJ2-3; 8 positions match TRBD2. The CDR3 is 15 amino acids. Germline V gives CDR1 SGDLS, CDR2 YYNGEE. CDR3 nucleotide sequence: TGTGCCAGCAGCGTTGAGGGTAGCGGGGCAGACACGCAGTATTTT. Translation: CASSVEGSGADTQYF.

The chain joins TRBV12-3 or TRBV12-4 to TRBJ1-5; D possibly corresponds to TRBD1 (5 bases). The CDR3 covers 16 residues. V lost 7 bases, J lost 2 bases, and 18 bases lay in between. CDR3 nucleotides: TGTGCCAGCACCCCGGGACGGTCGAGGGGCAATCAGCCCCAGCATTTT. Encoded protein: CASTPGRSRGNQPQHF.

The rearrangement links TRBV20-1 to TRBJ2-5; D is perhaps TRBD1 (5 bases). Trimming took off 5 bases at V and 2 bases at J, with 12 bases between the two ends. Per germline, CDR1 DFQATT and CDR2 SNEGSKA (reference sequence). This CDR3 contains 13 residues. The CDR3: CSAPKGVQETQYF. CDR3 in DNA: TGCAGTGCTCCCAAAGGGGTGCAAGAGACCCAGTACTTC.

This clonotype was observed a few times. CDR3 sequence reads: CASRRGTIYEQYF. CDR3 DNA sequence: TGTGCCAGCAGACGAGGGACAATCTACGAGCAGTACTTC. The V call is TRBV27, the J call TRBJ2-7; the D gene is possibly TRBD1 (6 bases). V was trimmed by 6 bases and J by 3 bases, leaving 12 bases between them. The CDR3 has 13 amino acids. Germline CDR1 and CDR2: MNHEY and SMNVEV (reference sequence).

The chain couples TRBV5-4 to TRBJ1-2; the match to TRBD1 covers 7 bases. V lost 4 bases to trimming and J lost 4 bases; unmatched junction nucleotides: 10. Looked up from germline, CDR1 is SGHNT and CDR2 is YYREEE (reference sequence). This CDR3 region has 15 residues. CDR3 bases: TGTGCCAGCAGCCTCCGGGACAGAACCTTCTATGGCTACACCTTC. Protein product: CASSLRDRTFYGYTF.

The chain's CDR3 is CASRTPSGPYNEQFF. CDR3 nucleotides: TGTGCCAGCAGGACCCCTAGCGGACCCTACAATGAGCAGTTCTTC. The chain is built from TRBV12-3 or TRBV12-4 and TRBJ2-1, with 7 bases fitting TRBD2. The CDR3 is 15 residues long. J lost 2 bases, V lost 6 bases, and 7 bases had no gene match.

In DNA, the CDR3 is TGTGCCAGCAGTCCGGGGGACAGGGTGGACCACGAGCAGTACTTC. Its protein product is CASSPGDRVDHEQYF. The V gene is TRBV12-3 or TRBV12-4, the J gene TRBJ2-5; 9 nucleotides align to TRBD1. The end of the DNA aligns better with TRBJ2-7, so the J call may be wrong. The CDR3 contains 15 residues.

The genes are TRBV20-1 and TRBJ2-3; TRBD2 agrees at 7 bases. V trimming: 5 bases; J trimming: 2 bases; junction bases outside the gene matches: 7. Germline-derived CDR1 and CDR2 are DFQATT and SNEGSKA (reference sequence). CDR3 length equals 14 residues. DNA of the CDR3: TGCAGTGCTGTACTAGCGAGAAACACAGATACGCAGTATTTT. Translated: CSAVLARNTDTQYF.

J is TRBJ2-3 and V is TRBV7-9, with D maybe TRBD2 (5 bases). Trimming stripped 6 bases from V and 2 bases from J, with 18 bases between. The CDR3 has 16 residues. Per germline, CDR1 SEHNR and CDR2 FQNEAQ (reference sequence). The DNA for the CDR3 is TGTGCCAGCAGGGTCCCCTCCGAGCGGAACACAGATACGCAGTATTTT. Residues: CASRVPSERNTDTQYF.

This chain uses TRBV5-1 with TRBJ2-1, with 7 bases that match TRBD2. Germline trimming cut 4 bases from V and 8 bases from J; bases unmatched to any gene: 12. The CDR3 spans 15 residues. In germline, CDR1 is SGHRS, CDR2 YFSETQ. The CDR3 reads CASSVTSSYGDEQFF. DNA of the CDR3: TGCGCCAGCAGCGTGACTAGCTCATATGGGGATGAGCAGTTCTTC. Supplemented by reference TRBV5-1 and TRBJ2-1, the full variable domain reads KAGVTQTPRYLIKTRGQQVTLSCSPISGHRSVSWYQQTPGQGLQFLFEYFSETQRNKGNFPGRFSGRQFSNSRSEMNVSTLELGDSALYLCASSVTSSYGDEQFFGPGTRLTVL.

This chain uses TRBV6-2 or TRBV6-3 with TRBJ1-2; no firm D call. Between the trimmed V and J ends, which lost 6 bases and 7 bases, there was a span of 15 bases. CDR3 length: 13 residues. Germline CDR1 and CDR2: MNHEY and SVGEGT. The CDR3 coding sequence is TGTGCCAGCAGAAGGAGCTTACCGGGTGGCTACACCTTC. Its translation: CASRRSLPGGYTF.

This clonotype has a handful of counts. The chain couples TRBV6-4 to TRBJ2-1; D not resolved. V was cut by 0 bases and J by 13 bases, with 10 bases left in between. Germline CDR1 MRHNA, CDR2 SNTAGT. This CDR3 region has 12 residues. The DNA for the CDR3 is TGTGCCAGCAGTGACTCGAGTTATCGTCAGTTCTTC. Translated, it gives CASSDSSYRQFF.